Described below is a single TCR beta chain sequence and its context. Its antigen is still unknown. Some clones are missing from TCRdb's copy, which holds only in-frame ones; the method was immunoSEQ multiplex PCR. The sample yields 9,500 to 10,000 clones, around 87% seen once. Controls had myeloablative marrow grafts with methotrexate and calcineurin inhibitor, sampled at 1 year. The sample comes from a study of T cells after posttransplantation cyclophosphamide. Study conclusions and caveats: TRB clonality was highly associated with recipient CMV seropositivity and reactivation.

Germline assignment: CDR1 SEHNR and CDR2 FQNEAQ (reference sequence). This CDR3 is 13 amino acids long. This specimen was PBMCs, taken after an allogeneic stem cell transplant with a calcineurin inhibitor and methotrexate. The clonotype comes from a young adult male patient who received an allogeneic stem cell transplant from an unrelated donor, was CMV-positive, and had no GVHD. The T cells may partly be graft donor cells. V usage is TRBV7-9 and J usage is TRBJ2-5, with D possibly being TRBD1 (5 bases). The DNA matches TRBJ2-7 better at its end, which makes the J call doubtful. CDR3 region: CASSGAVSYEQYF. The CDR3 region has the DNA TGTGCCAGCAGCGGGGCAGTCTCCTACGAGCAGTACTTC.